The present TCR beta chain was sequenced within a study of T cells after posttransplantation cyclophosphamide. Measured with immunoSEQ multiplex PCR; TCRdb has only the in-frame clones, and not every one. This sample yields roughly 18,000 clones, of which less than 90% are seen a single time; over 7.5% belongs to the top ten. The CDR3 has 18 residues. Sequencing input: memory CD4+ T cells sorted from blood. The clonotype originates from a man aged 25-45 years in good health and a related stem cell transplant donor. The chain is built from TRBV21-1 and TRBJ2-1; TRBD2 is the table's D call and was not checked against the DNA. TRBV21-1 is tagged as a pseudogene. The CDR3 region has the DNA TGTGCCAGCAGCAACAGGGGGGCTAGCGGGGGGATCCACAATGAGCAGTTCTTC. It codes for CASSNRGASGGIHNEQFF.